This passage covers 5 T cell receptor beta chains from one sample sequenced in a study of OX40 agonist ivuxolimab in advanced cancers. Profiled with immunoSEQ multiplex PCR; TCRdb holds only in-frame clones, not every one. The sample lists tens of thousands of clones; roughly four fifths were seen once. The sequencing here drew on CD4+ or CD8+ T cells sorted from blood, taken in a trial of the OX40 agonist ivuxolimab. The receptors shown here come from an adult with an advanced solid tumor such as melanoma, head and neck, liver or kidney cancer.

This clone was found a few times. The chain recombines TRBV4-1 with TRBJ2-3; no reliable D call. Per germline, CDR1 MGHRA and CDR2 YSYEKL. With 1 base removed from V and 0 bases from J, the gap between germline ends came to 17 bases. The length of the CDR3 is 18 residues. The CDR3, as DNA: TGCGCCAGCAGCCAAGGGATCTTAAGGAACGCAAGCACAGATACGCAGTATTTT. Amino acid sequence: CASSQGILRNASTDTQYF.

As concerns this clone: The same CDR3 is also encoded by other DNA sequences in this sample. V usage is TRBV5-1 and J usage is TRBJ2-3; D perhaps matches TRBD1 (6 bases). The V gene lost 1 base and the J gene lost 1 base, with 10 bases spanning the gap. The germline V gene has CDR1 SGHRS and CDR2 YFSETQ. CDR3 length: 15 amino acids. As DNA, the CDR3 is TGCGCCAGCAGCTTGCAGGGGTCTGGCACAGATACGCAGTATTTT. Encoded protein: CASSLQGSGTDTQYF.

Comments on this clone: This sample also contains other DNA sequences that code for the same CDR3. The rearrangement links TRBV6-5 to TRBJ2-3, with D perhaps given as TRBD1 or TRBD2 (6 bases each). The CDR3 runs to 14 residues. The ends were cut back, 3 bases at V and 1 base at J, with 8 bases in the middle. Germline-derived CDR1 and CDR2 are MNHEY and SVGAGI. CDR3 protein: CASSYGGRTDTQYF. The CDR3 coding sequence is TGTGCCAGCAGTTATGGGGGGCGCACAGATACGCAGTATTTT.

This clone was detected only a few times. This chain connects TRBV6-5 to TRBJ1-2; TRBD1 is a possible D gene (5 bases). The CDR3 totals 14 residues. Germline loops: CDR1 MNHEY, CDR2 SVGAGI. The V end lost 0 bases, the J end lost 6 bases, and 11 bases lay between the germline ends. The CDR3 is CASSYSRGGHGYTF. The CDR3 DNA sequence: TGTGCCAGCAGTTACTCCCGGGGGGGTCATGGCTACACCTTC.

V is TRBV5-1 and J is TRBJ1-2; no firm D call. Germline V lookup: CDR1 SGHRS, CDR2 YFSETQ. The CDR3 contains 14 residues. Trimming shortened V by 0 bases and J by 2 bases, and 8 bases separated the two germline ends. The chain's CDR3 is CASSLVTDNYGYTF. CDR3 sequence (DNA): TGCGCCAGCAGCTTGGTAACAGACAACTATGGCTACACCTTC.